The clone carrying this T cell receptor beta chain occurred a few times. Single cDNA molecules in the library carried unique molecular identifiers attached during preparation. Original data processing: Sample TCR counts, which ranged from roughly 23,224 to 750,000, had a median of roughly 96,000. From the RACE reads, TCRdb called clonotypes with MiXCR, one entry per CDR3 protein. These V and J calls derive from TCRdb rather than the authors' analysis. The repertoire holds 180,000 or so distinct CDR3 sequences, 30% seen once, with 2.9% in the top ten. This sample is part of a study of human T cells and chemical hapten exposure. Study information: Patients got weekly scalp diphenylcyclopropenone doses over the approximately 24-week study.

Time point described: pre-sensitization, week 0. Noted treatment: therapeutic diphenylcyclopropenone sensitization with weekly scalp DPC. The CDR3 is made up of 14 amino acids. Trimming cost V 4 bases and J 2 bases, with 12 bases left between them. In germline, CDR1 is SNHLY, CDR2 FYNNEI. This specimen was whole blood, taken in connection with sensitization to the hapten diphenylcyclopropenone (DPC). The source is a woman in her 30s with alopecia areata. Some clones in this sample may be carry-over from other donors' samples. This rearrangement joins TRBV2 to TRBJ2-7; D not certain. The CDR3 sequence: CASSVLRYTYEQYF. The CDR3 DNA follows: TGTGCCAGCAGTGTTCTACGTTATACCTACGAGCAGTACTTC.